This T cell receptor beta chain was captured in a study of PD-L1 blockade in urothelial cancer. Looking at the study overall: Blood was tested 3 weeks (second dose) and 6 weeks into treatment.

The protocol was immunoSEQ multiplex PCR, while the TCRdb copy is restricted to in-frame clones and leaves out a portion. The sample shows about 42,000 clones, more than 75% of them seen only once. The junction had 7 bases not matched to a gene; V was cut back by 7 bases and J by 3 bases. The CDR3 spans 15 residues. CDR1 and CDR2 (germline): SNHLY, FYNNEI. The patients' disease, urothelial carcinoma, was locally advanced or metastatic. The sequences come from PBMCs, collected around atezolizumab (anti-PD-L1) treatment. The chain is built from TRBV2 and TRBJ2-3; 10 bases fit TRBD2. This receptor was taken from an older man with urothelial cancer. The CDR3 here is CASNPEREGTDTQYF. The CDR3 DNA is TGTGCCAGCAACCCAGAGCGGGAGGGGACAGATACGCAGTATTTT.